The rows below give T cell receptor beta chains drawn from one sample of a study of identical twins. TCRdb reprocessed the 5' RACE reads with MiXCR, giving one entry per CDR3 protein. The sample has about 900,000 distinct CDR3 sequences; over 9% are singletons. The same specimen was also included in a second study, on yellow fever vaccine responses in identical twins.

Sequencing used PBMCs. The origin of the receptors is a woman aged 18 to 35 in good health. The CDR3 runs from the conserved cysteine through the conserved F or W. The order of the fields is clone size, V gene, J gene, D gene, CDR3 DNA, CDR3 protein. A D gene is named only where the DNA matches it firmly. Expanded clones are given a class, and other clones once, few, many or no size at all.

size: .
V: TRBV24-1
J: TRBJ2-5
D: TRBD2
DNA: TGTGCCACCAGTAGTGGTAGCGGGAGATGGAAGACCCAGTACTTC
CDR3: CATSSGSGRWKTQYF

size: .
V: TRBV27
J: TRBJ2-1
D: TRBD2
DNA: TGTGCCAGCAGTCCCTGGACTAGCGGGAGCGGGGAGCAGTTCTTC
CDR3: CASSPWTSGSGEQFF

size: .
V: TRBV6-1
J: TRBJ2-7
D: .
DNA: TGTGCCAGCAGGGAAATGGTTTCCTACGAGCAGTACTTC
CDR3: CASREMVSYEQYF

size: few
V: TRBV12-3/TRBV12-4
J: TRBJ2-1
D: TRBD2
DNA: TGTGCCAGCAGTTTTGGGGCTGCGGGAGCCTACAATGAGCAGTTCTTC
CDR3: CASSFGAAGAYNEQFF

size: few
V: TRBV24-1
J: TRBJ1-3
D: .
DNA: TGTGCCACCAGTGGGGACGGCTCTGGAAACACCATATATTTT
CDR3: CATSGDGSGNTIYF

size: .
V: TRBV5-5
J: TRBJ1-6
D: .
DNA: TGTGCCAGCAGCTTGGATGGGGCAGGAAGCTCCTATAATTCACCCCTCCACTTT
CDR3: CASSLDGAGSSYNSPLHF

size: .
V: TRBV10-3
J: TRBJ2-3
D: .
DNA: TGTGCCATCAGTGAGTCCAACACAGATACGCAGTATTTT
CDR3: CAISESNTDTQYF

size: few
V: TRBV20-1
J: TRBJ1-5
D: .
DNA: TGCAGTGCTAGAGATCGTCCGGAAATGAATCAGCCCCAGCATTTT
CDR3: CSARDRPEMNQPQHF

size: few
V: TRBV2
J: TRBJ2-3
D: TRBD1
DNA: TGTGCCAGCAGGCAGGGGGCGACAGGCGCGCAGTATTTT
CDR3: CASRQGATGAQYF

size: few
V: TRBV3-1
J: TRBJ2-6
D: TRBD2
DNA: TGTGCCAGCGCCGGGACTAGCGGGAGAGGGGCCAACGTCCTGACTTTC
CDR3: CASAGTSGRGANVLTF

size: .
V: TRBV13
J: TRBJ1-2
D: TRBD1
DNA: TGTGCCAGCAGTTTCGGGACAGCTCATGGCTACACCTTC
CDR3: CASSFGTAHGYTF

size: few
V: TRBV18
J: TRBJ2-5
D: .
DNA: TGTGCCAGCTCACCACGGGTGCAGACGAGGTTCCAAGAGACCCAGTACTTC
CDR3: CASSPRVQTRFQETQYF

size: few
V: TRBV28
J: TRBJ2-5
D: .
DNA: TGTGCCAGCGGCCCGGGACTTTGGTTGGCCCAGTACTTC
CDR3: CASGPGLWLAQYF

size: .
V: TRBV5-1
J: TRBJ2-2
D: .
DNA: TGCGCCAGCAGCTTCCCAGGGGGGTACACCGGGGAGCTGTTTTTT
CDR3: CASSFPGGYTGELFF

size: many
V: TRBV10-3
J: TRBJ2-3
D: .
DNA: TGTGCCATCAGAGGACGGAAACCAGATACGCAGTATTTT
CDR3: CAIRGRKPDTQYF

size: .
V: TRBV5-1
J: TRBJ2-7
D: .
DNA: TGCGCCAGCAGCTTGGGGGAGACAGCCTACGAGCAGTACTTC
CDR3: CASSLGETAYEQYF

size: .
V: TRBV14
J: TRBJ1-4
D: TRBD1
DNA: TGTGCCAGCAGCCAAGATGAAACGGGGACAGGGCTAAATGAAAAACTGTTTTTT
CDR3: CASSQDETGTGLNEKLFF

size: few
V: TRBV5-1
J: TRBJ2-2
D: TRBD1
DNA: TGCGCCAGCAGCTTTAGACAGGGAGCACAGGCATCCGGGGAGCTGTTTTTT
CDR3: CASSFRQGAQASGELFF

size: .
V: TRBV7-6
J: TRBJ2-5
D: .
DNA: TGTGCCAGCAGCTTAGGGTTAGGCAAAGAGACCCAGTACTTC
CDR3: CASSLGLGKETQYF

size: .
V: TRBV28
J: TRBJ1-2
D: TRBD1
DNA: TGTGCCAGCAGTTTAGGGGCGGGACAGGTCAACTATGGCTACACCTTC
CDR3: CASSLGAGQVNYGYTF

size: few
V: TRBV7-8
J: TRBJ2-1
D: TRBD2
DNA: TGTGCCAGCAGCTCCGAGGGTACTAGCGGGAAGGATGAGCAGTTCTTC
CDR3: CASSSEGTSGKDEQFF

size: .
V: TRBV2
J: TRBJ2-5
D: .
DNA: TGTGCCGTCGTAGGGGGAGCGGAGACCCAGTACTTC
CDR3: CAVVGGAETQYF

size: .
V: TRBV18
J: TRBJ2-5
D: .
DNA: TGTGCCAGCTCACACAGGGTGGAGATGACCCAGTACTTC
CDR3: CASSHRVEMTQYF

size: few
V: TRBV15
J: TRBJ2-1
D: TRBD1
DNA: TGTGCCACCCGTACGTTGGGACAGGGATTAAAGGTCGCCTACAATGAGCAGTTCTTC
CDR3: CATRTLGQGLKVAYNEQFF

size: few
V: TRBV19
J: TRBJ2-2
D: .
DNA: TGTGCCAGTAGTATAGATTTACAGGGAAGGAGATTGCGACTACCTACCGGGGAGCTGTTTTTT
CDR3: CASSIDLQGRRLRLPTGELFF

size: few
V: TRBV7-9
J: TRBJ1-5
D: TRBD1
DNA: TGTGCCAGCAGCTTGACAGGGGAACAGCCCCAGCATTTT
CDR3: CASSLTGEQPQHF

size: .
V: TRBV20-1
J: TRBJ2-1
D: TRBD1
DNA: TGCAGTGAACAGGGGGAAAACAATGAGCAGTTCTTC
CDR3: CSEQGENNEQFF

size: .
V: TRBV7-2
J: TRBJ2-3
D: .
DNA: TGTGCCAGCAGCTTAGCCGAGGGGAGTCCCGCAGATACGCAGTATTTT
CDR3: CASSLAEGSPADTQYF

size: .
V: TRBV20-1
J: TRBJ2-7
D: .
DNA: TGCAGTGCTAGATTCGGGGTAGCGCCTACCTACGAGCAGTACTTC
CDR3: CSARFGVAPTYEQYF

size: .
V: TRBV3-1
J: TRBJ2-5
D: .
DNA: TGTGCCAGCAGCCAAGCTTTCAGGGAAGGAGAGACCCAGTACTTC
CDR3: CASSQAFREGETQYF

size: few
V: TRBV2
J: TRBJ2-7
D: TRBD2
DNA: TGTGCCAGCAACCGAGCGGGAAGCTCCTACGAGCAGTACTTC
CDR3: CASNRAGSSYEQYF

size: few
V: TRBV4-1
J: TRBJ2-1
D: TRBD1
DNA: TGCGCCAGCAGCCAAGTCACGACGACAGGGGGTTACAATGAGCAGTTCTTC
CDR3: CASSQVTTTGGYNEQFF

size: few
V: TRBV11-2
J: TRBJ2-7
D: TRBD1
DNA: TGTGCCAGCAGCTTTAGAGGGACCGGGACAGGGATACAGTACGAGCAGTACTTC
CDR3: CASSFRGTGTGIQYEQYF

size: .
V: TRBV4-1
J: TRBJ2-1
D: .
DNA: TGCGCCAGCAGCCCCTCCGGGGCAAGCTCCTACAATGAGCAGTTCTTC
CDR3: CASSPSGASSYNEQFF

size: few
V: TRBV20-1
J: TRBJ2-1
D: .
DNA: TGCAGTGCTTTCACCCCGGACAGAAACCTAAACAAGCAGTTCTTC
CDR3: CSAFTPDRNLNKQFF

size: few
V: TRBV2
J: TRBJ2-3
D: .
DNA: TGTGCCAGCAGTCCGACTTCTTCTAGCACAGATACGCAGTATTTT
CDR3: CASSPTSSSTDTQYF

size: few
V: TRBV7-9
J: TRBJ2-1
D: .
DNA: TGTGCCAGCAGCTTAGCGGGGTCCTTGAGGGAGCAGTTCTTC
CDR3: CASSLAGSLREQFF

size: few
V: TRBV10-2
J: TRBJ2-3
D: .
DNA: TGCGCCAGCAGTGAGGGTGGAATCGCGCAGTATTTT
CDR3: CASSEGGIAQYF

size: .
V: TRBV19
J: TRBJ2-1
D: TRBD2
DNA: TGTGCCAGTAGTATTGGAGGGGCGGGAGTGTACAATGAGCAGTTCTTC
CDR3: CASSIGGAGVYNEQFF

size: .
V: TRBV6-1
J: TRBJ2-6
D: TRBD2
DNA: TGTGCCAGCAGCGGGACTAGCGGGAGGGCCCCTGGGGCCAACGTCCTGACTTTC
CDR3: CASSGTSGRAPGANVLTF

size: few
V: TRBV6-5
J: TRBJ2-1
D: TRBD2
DNA: TGTGCCAGCAGTTACAGAGCGGGGGCACACAATGAGCAGTTCTTC
CDR3: CASSYRAGAHNEQFF

size: once
V: TRBV9
J: TRBJ2-5
D: .
DNA: TGTGCCAGCAGCGTTGGGCAGTACCAAGAGACCCAGTACTTC
CDR3: CASSVGQYQETQYF

size: .
V: TRBV29-1
J: TRBJ1-1
D: .
DNA: TGCAGCGTTGAAGGGGCCGGGGACACTGAAGCTTTCTTT
CDR3: CSVEGAGDTEAFF

size: once
V: TRBV4-1
J: TRBJ2-1
D: .
DNA: TGCGCCAGCGCCCCCCCCCCGGGGGAGTTGCGGAATGAGCAGTTCTTC
CDR3: CASAPPPGELRNEQFF

size: .
V: TRBV5-6
J: TRBJ2-2
D: TRBD1
DNA: TGTGCCAGCAGCTTCTTCGGGACAGGATTCACCGGGGAGCTGTTTTTT
CDR3: CASSFFGTGFTGELFF

size: .
V: TRBV4-1
J: TRBJ2-6
D: .
DNA: TGCGCCAGCAGCCAAGTTTTGGGGCATGGGGCCAACGTCCTGACTTTC
CDR3: CASSQVLGHGANVLTF

size: .
V: TRBV20-1
J: TRBJ1-2
D: TRBD1
DNA: TGCAGTGCCGAGCAGGGGGCGGGCTACACCTTC
CDR3: CSAEQGAGYTF

size: few
V: TRBV12-3/TRBV12-4
J: TRBJ2-5
D: .
DNA: TGTGCCAGCAGATCCGGACAGCTGTACCAAGAGACCCAGTACTTC
CDR3: CASRSGQLYQETQYF

size: .
V: TRBV6-2/TRBV6-3
J: TRBJ2-3
D: .
DNA: TGTGCCAGCAGACTAACGCCTGGATATCGAGATACGCAGTATTTT
CDR3: CASRLTPGYRDTQYF

size: few
V: TRBV12-3/TRBV12-4
J: TRBJ2-1
D: .
DNA: TGTGCCAGCAGTCCACCGGGACACCTCCTCTCCTACAATGAGCAGTTCTTC
CDR3: CASSPPGHLLSYNEQFF

size: .
V: TRBV10-3
J: TRBJ2-1
D: TRBD2
DNA: TGTGCCGTACGACTAGCGGGAGTCAATGAGCAGTTCTTC
CDR3: CAVRLAGVNEQFF

size: few
V: TRBV6-5
J: TRBJ2-2
D: .
DNA: TGTGCCAGCAGTTACTCCTACCTCAACACCGGGGAGCTGTTTTTT
CDR3: CASSYSYLNTGELFF